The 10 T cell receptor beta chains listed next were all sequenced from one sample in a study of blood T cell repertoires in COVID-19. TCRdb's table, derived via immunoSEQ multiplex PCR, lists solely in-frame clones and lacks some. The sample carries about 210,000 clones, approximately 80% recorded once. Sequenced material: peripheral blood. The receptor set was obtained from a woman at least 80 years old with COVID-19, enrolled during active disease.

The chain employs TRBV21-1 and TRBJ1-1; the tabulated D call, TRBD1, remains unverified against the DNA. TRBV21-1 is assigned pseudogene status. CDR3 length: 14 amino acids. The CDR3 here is CASSKEDTGGEAFF. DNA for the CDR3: TGTGCCAGCAGCAAAGAGGATACAGGGGGCGAAGCTTTCTTT.

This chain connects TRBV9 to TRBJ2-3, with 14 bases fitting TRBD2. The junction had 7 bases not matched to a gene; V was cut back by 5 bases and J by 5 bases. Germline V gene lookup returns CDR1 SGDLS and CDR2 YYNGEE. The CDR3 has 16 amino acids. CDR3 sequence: CASSLGTSGGLDTQYF. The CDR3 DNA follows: TGTGCCAGCAGTTTAGGGACTAGCGGGGGACTAGATACGCAGTATTTT.

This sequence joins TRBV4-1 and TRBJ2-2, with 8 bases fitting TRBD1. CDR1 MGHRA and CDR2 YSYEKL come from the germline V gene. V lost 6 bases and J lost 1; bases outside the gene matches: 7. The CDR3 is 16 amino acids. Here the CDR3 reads CASRGNRGMNTGELFF. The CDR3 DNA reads TGCGCCAGCAGGGGGAACAGGGGGATGAACACCGGGGAGCTGTTTTTT.

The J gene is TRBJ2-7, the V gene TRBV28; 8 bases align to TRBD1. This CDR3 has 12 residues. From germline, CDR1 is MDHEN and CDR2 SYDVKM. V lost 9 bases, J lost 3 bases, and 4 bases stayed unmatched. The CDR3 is CASTGQVYEQYF. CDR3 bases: TGTGCCAGTACGGGACAGGTCTACGAGCAGTACTTC.

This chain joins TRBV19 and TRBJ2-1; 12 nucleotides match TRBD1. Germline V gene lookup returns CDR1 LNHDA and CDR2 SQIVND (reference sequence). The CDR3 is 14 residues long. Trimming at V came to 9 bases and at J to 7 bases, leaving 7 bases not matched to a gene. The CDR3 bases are TGTGCCAGCGGGAGGGGACAGGGGGCAAATGAGCAGTTCTTC. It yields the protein CASGRGQGANEQFF.

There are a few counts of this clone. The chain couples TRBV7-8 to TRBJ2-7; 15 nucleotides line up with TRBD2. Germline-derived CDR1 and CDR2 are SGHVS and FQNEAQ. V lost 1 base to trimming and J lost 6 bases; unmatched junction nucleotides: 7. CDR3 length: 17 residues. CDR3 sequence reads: CASSLERGLAGGSEQYF. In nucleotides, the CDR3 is TGTGCCAGCAGCTTAGAAAGGGGACTAGCGGGGGGATCCGAGCAGTACTTC.

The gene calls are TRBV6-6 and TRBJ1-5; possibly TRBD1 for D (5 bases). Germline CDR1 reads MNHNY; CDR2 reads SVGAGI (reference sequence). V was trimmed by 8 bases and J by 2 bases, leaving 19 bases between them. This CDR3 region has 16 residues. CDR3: CASSKSRQSGNQPQHF. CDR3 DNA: TGTGCCAGCTCGAAATCTCGACAGTCGGGCAATCAGCCCCAGCATTTT.

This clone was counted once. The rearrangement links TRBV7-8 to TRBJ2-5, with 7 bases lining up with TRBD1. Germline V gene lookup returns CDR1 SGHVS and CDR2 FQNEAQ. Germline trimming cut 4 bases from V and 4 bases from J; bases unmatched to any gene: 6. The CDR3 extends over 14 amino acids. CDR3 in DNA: TGTGCCAGCAGCTCGGGACAGATAGGAGAGACCCAGTACTTC. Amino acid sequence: CASSSGQIGETQYF.

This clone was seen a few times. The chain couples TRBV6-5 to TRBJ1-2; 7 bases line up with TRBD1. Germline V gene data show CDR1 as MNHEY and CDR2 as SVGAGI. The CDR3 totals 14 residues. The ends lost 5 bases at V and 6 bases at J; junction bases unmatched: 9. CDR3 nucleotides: TGTGCCAGCAGTCCAAGAGGGGGCGGAGATGGCTACACCTTC. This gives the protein CASSPRGGGDGYTF.

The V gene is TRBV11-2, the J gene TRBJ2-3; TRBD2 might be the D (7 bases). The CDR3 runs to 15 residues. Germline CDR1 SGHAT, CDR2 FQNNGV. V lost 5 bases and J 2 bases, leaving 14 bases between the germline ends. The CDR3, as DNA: TGTGCCAGCAGCCCAATGGGGGGGCCCACAGATACGCAGTATTTT. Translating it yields CASSPMGGPTDTQYF.